Detailed here is one T cell receptor (beta chain). This record comes from a study of T-cell reconstitution after alpha-beta-depleted transplantation in children. Germline V lookup: CDR1 SGDLS, CDR2 YYNGEE. The V gene lost 4 bases and the J gene lost 8 bases, with 16 bases spanning the gap. The CDR3 sequence is 14 residues long. It was with unique molecular identifiers that the TCRbeta library was prepared. TCRdb processed the PCR reads anew with MiXCR; each CDR3 protein has one entry. The sample shows hundreds of thousands of distinct CDR3 sequences, approximately 32% of them seen only once. The TCR was taken from a human donor who donated a stem cell graft to a child with aplastic anemia. The gene calls are TRBV9 and TRBJ2-1; a possible D gene is TRBD1 (5 bases). Sample: PBMCs from the stem cell graft donor, taken from the stem cell graft. CDR3 nucleotide sequence: TGTGCCAGCAGCCCGACCCAGGGTTTCGATGAGCAGTTCTTC. Its translation is CASSPTQGFDEQFF.